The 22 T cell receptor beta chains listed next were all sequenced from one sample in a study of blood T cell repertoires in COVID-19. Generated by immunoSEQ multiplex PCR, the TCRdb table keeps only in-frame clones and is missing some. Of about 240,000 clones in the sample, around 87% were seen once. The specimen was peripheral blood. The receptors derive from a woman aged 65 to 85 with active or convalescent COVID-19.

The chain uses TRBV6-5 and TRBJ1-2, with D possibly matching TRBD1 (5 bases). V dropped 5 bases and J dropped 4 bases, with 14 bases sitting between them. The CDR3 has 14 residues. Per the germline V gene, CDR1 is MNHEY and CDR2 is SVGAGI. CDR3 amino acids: CASSPQGGTYGYTF. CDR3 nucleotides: TGTGCCAGCAGTCCCCAGGGAGGAACCTATGGCTACACCTTC.

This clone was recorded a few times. In nucleotides, the CDR3 is TGTGCCAGCAGTGACTCGGGACAGATAAATAGCAATCAGCCCCAGCATTTT. Translating gives CASSDSGQINSNQPQHF. This rearrangement joins TRBV6-4 to TRBJ1-5; 7 bases are a match to TRBD1. The junction had 5 bases not matched to a gene; V was cut back by 0 bases and J by 0 bases. This CDR3 spans 17 amino acids. CDR1 and CDR2 from the germline V gene are MRHNA and SNTAGT.

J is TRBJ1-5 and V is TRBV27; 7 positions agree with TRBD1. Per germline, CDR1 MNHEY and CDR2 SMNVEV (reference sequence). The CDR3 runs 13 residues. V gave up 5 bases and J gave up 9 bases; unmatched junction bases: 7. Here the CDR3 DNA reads TGTGCCAGCAGTGAGGACAGGAGGGCGCCCCAGCATTTT. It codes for CASSEDRRAPQHF.

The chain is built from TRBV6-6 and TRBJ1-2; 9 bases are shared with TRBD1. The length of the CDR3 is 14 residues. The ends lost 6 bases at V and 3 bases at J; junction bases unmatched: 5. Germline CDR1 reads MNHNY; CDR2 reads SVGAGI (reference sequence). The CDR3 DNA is TGTGCCAGCAGCCGGGACAGGGAATACTATGGCTACACCTTC. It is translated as CASSRDREYYGYTF.

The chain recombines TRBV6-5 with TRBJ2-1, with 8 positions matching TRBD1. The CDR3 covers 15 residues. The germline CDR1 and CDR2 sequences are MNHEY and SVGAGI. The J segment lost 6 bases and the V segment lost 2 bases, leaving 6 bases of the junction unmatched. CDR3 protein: CASSYGQGSVNEQFF. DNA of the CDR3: TGTGCCAGCAGTTACGGACAGGGCTCGGTCAATGAGCAGTTCTTC.

DNA for the CDR3: TGTGCCAGCGGTTGGGGGCGCTTTGATGAGCAGTTCTTC. Protein product: CASGWGRFDEQFF. The chain carries TRBV7-3 and TRBJ2-1; D might be TRBD1 (6 bases). Trimming pared 8 bases from V and 8 bases from J, leaving 16 bases between. Germline CDR1 and CDR2: SGHTA and FQGTGA. CDR3 length equals 13 residues. The full variable domain, completed using reference TRBV7-3 and TRBJ2-1, is GAGVSQTPSNKVTEKGKYVELRCDPISGHTALYWYRQSLGQGPEFLIYFQGTGAADDSGLPNDRFFAVRPEGSVSTLKIQRTERGDSAVYLCASGWGRFDEQFFGPGTRLTVL.

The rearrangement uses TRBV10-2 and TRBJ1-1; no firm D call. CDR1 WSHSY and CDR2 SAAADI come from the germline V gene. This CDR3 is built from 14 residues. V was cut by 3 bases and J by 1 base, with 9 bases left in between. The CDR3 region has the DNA TGCGCCAGCAGTGACGGTCTGCCGAACACTGAAGCTTTCTTT. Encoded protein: CASSDGLPNTEAFF.

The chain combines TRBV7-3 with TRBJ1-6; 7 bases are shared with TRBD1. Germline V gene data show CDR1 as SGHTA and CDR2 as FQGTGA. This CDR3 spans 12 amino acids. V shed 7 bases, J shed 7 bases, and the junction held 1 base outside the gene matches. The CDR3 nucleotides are TGTGCCAGCAACAGGGGAAATTCACCCCTCCACTTT. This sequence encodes CASNRGNSPLHF.

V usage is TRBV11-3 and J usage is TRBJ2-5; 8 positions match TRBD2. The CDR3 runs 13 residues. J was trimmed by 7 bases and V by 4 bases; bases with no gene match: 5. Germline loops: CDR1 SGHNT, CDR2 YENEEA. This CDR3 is CASSSTSVGTQYF. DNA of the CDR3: TGTGCCAGCAGCTCGACTAGCGTAGGGACCCAGTACTTC.

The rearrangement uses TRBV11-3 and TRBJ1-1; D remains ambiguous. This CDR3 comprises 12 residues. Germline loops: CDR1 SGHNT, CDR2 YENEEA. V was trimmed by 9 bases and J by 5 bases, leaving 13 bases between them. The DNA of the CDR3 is TGTGCCAGAGCGAGCGGGATGACTGAAGCTTTCTTT. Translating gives CARASGMTEAFF.

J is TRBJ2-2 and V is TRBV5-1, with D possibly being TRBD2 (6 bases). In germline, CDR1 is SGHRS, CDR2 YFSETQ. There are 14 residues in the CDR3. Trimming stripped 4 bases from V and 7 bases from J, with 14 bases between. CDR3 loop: CASSAGQDVGELFF. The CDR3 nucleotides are TGCGCCAGCAGCGCGGGGCAGGATGTCGGGGAGCTGTTTTTT. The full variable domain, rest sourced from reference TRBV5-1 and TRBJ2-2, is KAGVTQTPRYLIKTRGQQVTLSCSPISGHRSVSWYQQTPGQGLQFLFEYFSETQRNKGNFPGRFSGRQFSNSRSEMNVSTLELGDSALYLCASSAGQDVGELFFGEGSRLTVL.

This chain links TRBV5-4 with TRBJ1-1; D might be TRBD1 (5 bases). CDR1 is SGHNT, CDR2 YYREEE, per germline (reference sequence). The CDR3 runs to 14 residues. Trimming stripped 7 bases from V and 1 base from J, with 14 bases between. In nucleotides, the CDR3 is TGTGCCAGCTCTCTTACGGGGGGGAACACTGAAGCTTTCTTT. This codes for CASSLTGGNTEAFF.

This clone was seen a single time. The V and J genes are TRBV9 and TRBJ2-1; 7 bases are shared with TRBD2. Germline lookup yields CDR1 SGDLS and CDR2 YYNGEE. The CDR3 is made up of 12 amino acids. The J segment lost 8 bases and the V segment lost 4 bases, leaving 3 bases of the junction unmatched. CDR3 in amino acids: CASSTLADEQFF. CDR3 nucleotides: TGTGCCAGCAGCACCCTAGCGGATGAGCAGTTCTTC. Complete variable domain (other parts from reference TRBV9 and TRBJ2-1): DSGVTQTPKHLITATGQRVTLRCSPRSGDLSVYWYQQSLDQGLQFLIQYYNGEERAKGNILERFSAQQFPDLHSELNLSSLELGDSALYFCASSTLADEQFFGPGTRLTVL.

CDR3 region: CASSQMLGQNYGYTF. For the CDR3, the DNA is TGTGCCAGCAGTCAAATGCTGGGACAGAACTATGGCTACACCTTC. V and J are TRBV6-2 or TRBV6-3 and TRBJ1-2; 7 bases agree with TRBD1. The CDR3 is made up of 15 amino acids. Germline CDR1 is MNHEY and CDR2 is SVGEGT. Trimming at V came to 5 bases and at J to 2 bases, leaving 8 bases not matched to a gene.

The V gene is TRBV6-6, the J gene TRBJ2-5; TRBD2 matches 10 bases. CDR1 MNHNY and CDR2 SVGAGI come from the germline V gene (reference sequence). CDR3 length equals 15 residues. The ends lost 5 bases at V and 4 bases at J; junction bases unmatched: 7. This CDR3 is CASSPLAGVGETQYF. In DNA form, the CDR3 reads TGTGCCAGCAGTCCCCTAGCGGGGGTGGGAGAGACCCAGTACTTC.

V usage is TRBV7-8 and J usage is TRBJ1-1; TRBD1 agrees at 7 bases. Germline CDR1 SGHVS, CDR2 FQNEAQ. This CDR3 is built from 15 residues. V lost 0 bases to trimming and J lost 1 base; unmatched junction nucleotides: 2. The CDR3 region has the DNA TGTGCCAGCAGCTTAGCGGGACAGTCGAACACTGAAGCTTTCTTT. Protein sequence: CASSLAGQSNTEAFF.

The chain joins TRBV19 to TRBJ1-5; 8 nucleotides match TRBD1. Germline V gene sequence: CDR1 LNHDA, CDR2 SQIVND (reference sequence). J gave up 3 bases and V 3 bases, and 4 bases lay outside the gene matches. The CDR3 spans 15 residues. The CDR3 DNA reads TGTGCCAGTAGTATCCCGACAGGGGACAATCAGCCCCAGCATTTT. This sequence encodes CASSIPTGDNQPQHF.

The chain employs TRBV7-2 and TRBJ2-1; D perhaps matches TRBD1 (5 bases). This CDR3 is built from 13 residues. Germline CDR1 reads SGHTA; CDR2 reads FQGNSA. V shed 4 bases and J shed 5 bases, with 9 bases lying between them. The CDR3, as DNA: TGTGCCAGCAGCTACAGGATCAACAATGAGCAGTTCTTC. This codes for CASSYRINNEQFF.

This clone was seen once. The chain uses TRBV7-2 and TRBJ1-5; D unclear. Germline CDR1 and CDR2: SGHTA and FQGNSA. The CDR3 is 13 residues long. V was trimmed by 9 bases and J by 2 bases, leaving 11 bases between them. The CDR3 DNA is TGTGCCAGTCAGGATCCGGGCAATCAGCCCCAGCATTTT. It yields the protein CASQDPGNQPQHF.

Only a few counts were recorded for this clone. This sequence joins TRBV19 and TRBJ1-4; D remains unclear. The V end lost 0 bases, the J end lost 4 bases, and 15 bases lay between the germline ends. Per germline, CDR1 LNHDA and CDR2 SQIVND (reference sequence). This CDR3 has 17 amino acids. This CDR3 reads CASSIDISERVNEKLFF. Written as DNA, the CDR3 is TGTGCCAGTAGTATAGATATCTCGGAACGGGTTAATGAAAAACTGTTTTTT.

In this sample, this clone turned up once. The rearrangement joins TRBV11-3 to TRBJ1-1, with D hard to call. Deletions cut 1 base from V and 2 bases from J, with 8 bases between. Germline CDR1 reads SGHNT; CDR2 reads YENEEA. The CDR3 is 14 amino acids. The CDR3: CASSLVYPNTEAFF. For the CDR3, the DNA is TGTGCCAGCAGCTTAGTGTATCCCAACACTGAAGCTTTCTTT.

In DNA form, the CDR3 reads TGTGCCACCAGCATAGCTGCCTGGACAGGCGCCGGTGGCTACACCTTC. It is translated as CATSIAAWTGAGGYTF. This chain joins TRBV15 and TRBJ1-2; 7 positions agree with TRBD1. The CDR3 consists of 16 residues. Unmatched junction bases numbered 15, after V lost 4 bases and J lost 7 bases. CDR1 and CDR2 from the germline V gene are LNHNV and YYDKDF (reference sequence). Supplemented by reference TRBV15 and TRBJ1-2, the full variable domain reads DAMVIQNPRYQVTQFGKPVTLSCSQTLNHNVMYWYQQKSSQAPKLLFHYYDKDFNNEADTPDNFQSRRPNTSFCFLDIRSPGLGDTAMYLCATSIAAWTGAGGYTFGSGTRLTVV.